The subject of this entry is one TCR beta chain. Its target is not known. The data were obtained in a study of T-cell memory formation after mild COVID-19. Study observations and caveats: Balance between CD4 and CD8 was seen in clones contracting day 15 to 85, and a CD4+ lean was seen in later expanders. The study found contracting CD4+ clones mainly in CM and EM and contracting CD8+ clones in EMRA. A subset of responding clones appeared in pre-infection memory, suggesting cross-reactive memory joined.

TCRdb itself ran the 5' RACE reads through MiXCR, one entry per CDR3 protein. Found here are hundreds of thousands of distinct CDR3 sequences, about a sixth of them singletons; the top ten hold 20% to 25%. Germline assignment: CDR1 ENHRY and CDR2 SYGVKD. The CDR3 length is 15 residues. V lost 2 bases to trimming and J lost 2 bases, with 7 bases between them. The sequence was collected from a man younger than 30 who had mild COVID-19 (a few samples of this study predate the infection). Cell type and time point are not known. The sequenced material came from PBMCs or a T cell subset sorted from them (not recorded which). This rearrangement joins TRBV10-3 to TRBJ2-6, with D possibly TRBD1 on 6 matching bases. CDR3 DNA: TGTGCCATCAGTGAGGAGGGGGCTGGGGCCAACGTCCTGACTTTC. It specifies CAISEEGAGANVLTF.